This T cell receptor beta chain was retrieved from a study of T cells in Graves' hyperthyroidism and ophthalmopathy. CDR3 length: 13 amino acids. Germline V lookup: CDR1 DFQATT, CDR2 SNEGSKA (reference sequence). In the case of this clonotype: A much larger clonotype is one base distant, so this may be a read error.

Amplified TCR beta CDR3 regions derived from RNA transcripts. The TCR CDR3 first-round RT-PCR relied on the HTBI primer set. TCRdb redid the calling of the multiplex PCR reads with MiXCR, one entry per CDR3 protein. The sample consists of under 400,000 distinct CDR3 sequences, under 15% of them appearing once. The TCR originated in a woman younger than 30 with Graves' hyperthyroidism. V is TRBV20-1 and J is TRBJ2-7; 8 nucleotides line up with TRBD2. The sequenced sample was blood. The CDR3 DNA reads as TGCAGCGTTGGAAGCGGGAGCTCCTACGAGCAGTACTTC. It specifies CSVGSGSSYEQYF.